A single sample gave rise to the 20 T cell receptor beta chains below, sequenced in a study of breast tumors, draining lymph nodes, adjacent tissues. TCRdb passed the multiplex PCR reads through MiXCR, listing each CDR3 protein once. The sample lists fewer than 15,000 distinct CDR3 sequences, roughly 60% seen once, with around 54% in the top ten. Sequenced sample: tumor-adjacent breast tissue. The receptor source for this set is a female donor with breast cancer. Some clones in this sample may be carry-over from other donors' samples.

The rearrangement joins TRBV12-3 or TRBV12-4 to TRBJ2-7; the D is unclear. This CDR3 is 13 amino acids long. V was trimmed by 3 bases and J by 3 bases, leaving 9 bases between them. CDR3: CASSFGQIYEQYF. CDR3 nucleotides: TGTGCCAGCAGTTTCGGGCAGATCTACGAGCAGTACTTC.

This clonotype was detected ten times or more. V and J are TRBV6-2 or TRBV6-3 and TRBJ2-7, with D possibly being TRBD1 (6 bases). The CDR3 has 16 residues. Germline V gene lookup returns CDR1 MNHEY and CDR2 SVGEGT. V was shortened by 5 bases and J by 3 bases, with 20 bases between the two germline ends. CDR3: CASSHTPPPRGYEQYF. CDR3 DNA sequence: TGTGCCAGCAGTCACACCCCGCCCCCCAGGGGCTACGAGCAGTACTTC.

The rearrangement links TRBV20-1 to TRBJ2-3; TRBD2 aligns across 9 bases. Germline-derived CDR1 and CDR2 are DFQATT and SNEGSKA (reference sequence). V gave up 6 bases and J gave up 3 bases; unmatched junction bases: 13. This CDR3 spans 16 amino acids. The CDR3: CSASSAGGLGTDTQYF. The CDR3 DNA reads TGCAGTGCCTCGTCGGCGGGAGGGTTGGGGACAGATACGCAGTATTTT.

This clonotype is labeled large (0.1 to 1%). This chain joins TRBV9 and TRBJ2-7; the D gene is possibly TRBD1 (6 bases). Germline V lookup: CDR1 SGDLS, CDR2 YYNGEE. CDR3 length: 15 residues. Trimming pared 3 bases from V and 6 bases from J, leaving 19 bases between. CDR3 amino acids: CASSGTGTPGSEQYF. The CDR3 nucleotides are TGTGCCAGCAGCGGCACCGGGACACCGGGTAGCGAGCAGTACTTC.

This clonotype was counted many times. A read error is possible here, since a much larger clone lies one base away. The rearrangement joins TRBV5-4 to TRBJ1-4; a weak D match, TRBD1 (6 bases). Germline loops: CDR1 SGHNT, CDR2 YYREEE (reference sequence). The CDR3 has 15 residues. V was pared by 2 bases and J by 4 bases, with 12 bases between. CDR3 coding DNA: TGTGCCAGCAGCTTCAACAGGGCGATTAATGAAAAACTGTTTTTT. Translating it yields CASSFNRAINEKLFF.

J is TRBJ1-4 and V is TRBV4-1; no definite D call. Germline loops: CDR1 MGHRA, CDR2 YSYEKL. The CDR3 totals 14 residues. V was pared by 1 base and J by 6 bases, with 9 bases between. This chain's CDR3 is CASSQALSDEKLFF. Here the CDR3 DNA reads TGCGCCAGCAGCCAAGCCTTAAGTGATGAAAAACTGTTTTTT.

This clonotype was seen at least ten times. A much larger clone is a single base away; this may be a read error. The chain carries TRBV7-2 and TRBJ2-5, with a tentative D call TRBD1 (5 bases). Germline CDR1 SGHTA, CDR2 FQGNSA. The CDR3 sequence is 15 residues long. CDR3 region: CASSSRQSYQETQHF. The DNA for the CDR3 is TGTGCCAGCAGTTCCCGACAGTCCTATCAAGAGACCCAGCACTTC.

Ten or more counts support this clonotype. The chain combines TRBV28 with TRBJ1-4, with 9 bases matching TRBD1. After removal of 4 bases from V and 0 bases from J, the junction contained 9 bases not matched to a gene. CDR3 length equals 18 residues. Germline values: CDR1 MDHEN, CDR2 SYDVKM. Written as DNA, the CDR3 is TGTGCCAGCAGTTCATATAGACAGGGGGTTGCAACTAATGAAAAACTGTTTTTT. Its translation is CASSSYRQGVATNEKLFF. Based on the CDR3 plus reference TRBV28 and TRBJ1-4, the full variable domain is DVKVTQSSRYLVKRTGEKVFLECVQDMDHENMFWYRQDPGLGLRLIYFSYDVKMKEKGDIPEGYSVSREKKERFSLILESASTNQTSMYLCASSSYRQGVATNEKLFFGSGTQLSVL.

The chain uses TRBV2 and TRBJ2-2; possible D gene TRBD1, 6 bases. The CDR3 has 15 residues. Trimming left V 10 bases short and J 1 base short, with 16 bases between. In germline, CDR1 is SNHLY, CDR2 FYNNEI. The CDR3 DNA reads TGTGCCACCTCGGGACAAGCCTTGAACACCGGGGAGCTGTTTTTT. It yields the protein CATSGQALNTGELFF. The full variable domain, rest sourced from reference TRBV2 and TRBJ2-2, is EPEVTQTPSHQVTQMGQEVILRCVPISNHLYFYWYRQILGQKVEFLVSFYNNEISEKSEIFDDQFSVERPDGSNFTLKIRSTKLEDSAMYFCATSGQALNTGELFFGEGSRLTVL.

CDR3 sequence (DNA): TGCAGTGCTAAGGCGGCGAACCTGTACGAGCAGTACTTC. This translates into CSAKAANLYEQYF. V and J are TRBV20-1 and TRBJ2-7, with D hard to call. This CDR3 comprises 13 residues. The germline gives CDR1 DFQATT, CDR2 SNEGSKA (reference sequence). The V end lost 4 bases, the J end lost 4 bases, and 14 bases lay between the germline ends.

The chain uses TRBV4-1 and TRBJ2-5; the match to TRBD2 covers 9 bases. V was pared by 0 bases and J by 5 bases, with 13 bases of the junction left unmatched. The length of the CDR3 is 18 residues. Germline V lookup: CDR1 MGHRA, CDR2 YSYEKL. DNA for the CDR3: TGCGCCAGCAGCCAAGATGGATATTCGGCTAGCGGGAAGGAGACCCAGTACTTC. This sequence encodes CASSQDGYSASGKETQYF.

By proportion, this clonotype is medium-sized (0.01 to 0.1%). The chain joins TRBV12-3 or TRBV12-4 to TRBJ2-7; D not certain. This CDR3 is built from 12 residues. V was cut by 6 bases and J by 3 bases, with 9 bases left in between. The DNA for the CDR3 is TGTGCCAGCAGAGGCGACGGCTACGAGCAGTACTTC. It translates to CASRGDGYEQYF.

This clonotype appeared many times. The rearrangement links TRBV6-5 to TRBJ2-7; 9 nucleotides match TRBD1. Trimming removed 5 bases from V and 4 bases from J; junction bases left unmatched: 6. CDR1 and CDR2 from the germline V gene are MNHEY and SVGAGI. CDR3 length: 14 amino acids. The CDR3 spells CASSKTGGVYEQYF. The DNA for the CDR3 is TGTGCCAGCAGTAAGACAGGGGGGGTTTACGAGCAGTACTTC.

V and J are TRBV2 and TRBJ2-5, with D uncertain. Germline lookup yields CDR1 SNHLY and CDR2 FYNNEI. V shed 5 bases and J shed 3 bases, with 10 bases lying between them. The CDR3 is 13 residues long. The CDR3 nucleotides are TGTGCCAGCAGTTTCGAACTCAAAGAGACCCAGTACTTC. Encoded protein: CASSFELKETQYF.

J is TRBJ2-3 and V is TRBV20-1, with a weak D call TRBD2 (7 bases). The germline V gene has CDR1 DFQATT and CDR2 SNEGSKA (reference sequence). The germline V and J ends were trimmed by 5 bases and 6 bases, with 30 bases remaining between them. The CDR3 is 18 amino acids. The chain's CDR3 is CSAAEGGVFSLFSDTQYF. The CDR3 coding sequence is TGCAGTGCTGCGGAAGGGGGGGTCTTTTCTCTCTTTTCTGATACGCAGTATTTT.

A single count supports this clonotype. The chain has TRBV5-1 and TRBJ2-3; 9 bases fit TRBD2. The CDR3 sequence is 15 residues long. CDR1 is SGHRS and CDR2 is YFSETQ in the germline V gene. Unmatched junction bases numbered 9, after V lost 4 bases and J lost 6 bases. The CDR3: CASSLTSGFTDTQYF. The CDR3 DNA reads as TGCGCCAGCAGCCTGACTAGCGGTTTCACCGATACGCAGTATTTT.

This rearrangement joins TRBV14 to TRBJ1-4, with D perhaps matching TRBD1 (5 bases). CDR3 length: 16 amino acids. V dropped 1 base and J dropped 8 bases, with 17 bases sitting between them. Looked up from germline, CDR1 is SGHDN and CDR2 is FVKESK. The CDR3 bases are TGTGCCAGCAGCCAAGTCGCGACAGCTAGAAACGAAAAACTGTTTTTT. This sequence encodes CASSQVATARNEKLFF.

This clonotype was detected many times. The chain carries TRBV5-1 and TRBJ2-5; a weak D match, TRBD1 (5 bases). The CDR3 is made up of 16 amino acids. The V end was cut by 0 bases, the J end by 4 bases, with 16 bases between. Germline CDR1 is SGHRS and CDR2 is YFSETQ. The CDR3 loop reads CASSLEGQGASETQYF. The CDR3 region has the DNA TGCGCCAGCAGCTTGGAAGGCCAAGGGGCTTCAGAGACCCAGTACTTC.

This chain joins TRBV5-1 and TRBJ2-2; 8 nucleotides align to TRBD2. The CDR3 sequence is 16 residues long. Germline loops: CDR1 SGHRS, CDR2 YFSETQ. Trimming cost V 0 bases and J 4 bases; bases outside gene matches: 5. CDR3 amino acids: CASSLEPAGVTGELFF. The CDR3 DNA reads TGCGCCAGCAGCTTGGAGCCAGCGGGGGTCACCGGGGAGCTGTTTTTT.

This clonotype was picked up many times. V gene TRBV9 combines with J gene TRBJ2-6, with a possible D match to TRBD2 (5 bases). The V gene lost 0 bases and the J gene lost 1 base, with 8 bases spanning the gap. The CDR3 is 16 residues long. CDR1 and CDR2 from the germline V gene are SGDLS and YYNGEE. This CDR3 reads CASSVGPGSGANVLTF. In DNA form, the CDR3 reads TGTGCCAGCAGCGTAGGACCGGGGTCTGGGGCCAACGTCCTGACTTTC.